The rows below give T cell receptor beta chains drawn from one sample of a study of PD-L1 blockade in urothelial cancer. Profiling relied on immunoSEQ multiplex PCR, and the TCRdb table lists in-frame clones only, not all of them. The sample lists about 72,000 clones, 75% to 90% occurring once. The sequenced sample was PBMCs, obtained around atezolizumab (anti-PD-L1) treatment. The origin of the receptors is a man in his sixties with urothelial cancer. Both conserved end residues are part of each CDR3. The D gene is left open where the match is weak. Size values are once, few and many counts, or a class for expanded clones, and some rows have none.

d_gene,abundance,j_gene,v_gene,CDR3aa,CDR3nt
.,once,TRBJ2-7,TRBV27,CASSVKGFHEQYF,TGTGCCAGCAGTGTGAAGGGGTTCCACGAGCAGTACTTC
TRBD1,.,TRBJ2-1,TRBV7-6,CASSLGQAISYNEQFF,TGTGCCAGCAGCCTTGGACAGGCGATCTCCTACAATGAGCAGTTCTTC
.,.,TRBJ2-6,TRBV4-1,CASSKPQSRANVLTF,TGCGCCAGCAGCAAACCACAAAGTCGGGCCAACGTCCTGACTTTC
TRBD2,.,TRBJ2-1,TRBV19,CASSRSSGAYNEQFF,TGTGCCAGTAGTAGGAGTAGCGGGGCTTACAATGAGCAGTTCTTC
TRBD1,many,TRBJ1-1,TRBV14,CASSQENRGHTEAFF,TGTGCCAGCAGCCAAGAAAACAGGGGGCACACTGAAGCTTTCTTT
TRBD2,few,TRBJ2-7,TRBV9,CASSPQGRGGYEQYF,TGTGCCAGCAGCCCTCAAGGCCGGGGGGGGTACGAGCAGTACTTC
.,.,TRBJ1-5,TRBV19,CASSKEGLISNQPQHF,TGTGCCAGTAGTAAAGAGGGGCTCATTAGCAATCAGCCCCAGCATTTT
TRBD1,.,TRBJ2-5,TRBV7-9,CASSEGTAQETQYF,TGTGCCAGCAGCGAAGGGACAGCCCAAGAGACCCAGTACTTC
TRBD1,.,TRBJ1-2,TRBV5-1,CASSLSGQGGIGYTF,TGCGCCAGCAGCTTATCGGGACAGGGGGGTATTGGCTACACCTTC
TRBD1,.,TRBJ1-2,TRBV11-2,CASSLDRGANYGYTF,TGTGCCAGCAGCCTCGACAGGGGGGCAAACTATGGCTACACCTTC
TRBD1,.,TRBJ2-1,TRBV19,CASRKQGAPTNEQFF,TGTGCCAGTAGAAAACAGGGGGCTCCTACCAATGAGCAGTTCTTC
.,.,TRBJ2-7,TRBV19,CASMEGPEQYF,TGTGCCAGTATGGAGGGACCCGAGCAGTACTTC
TRBD2,.,TRBJ2-7,TRBV5-1,CASSHPSSAGAYEQYF,TGCGCCAGCAGTCATCCTTCGTCGGCGGGGGCCTACGAGCAGTACTTC